The sequence of this TCR beta chain was determined in a study of CD8 T cells in Susac syndrome. The germline V gene encodes CDR1 SQVTM and CDR2 ANQGSEA. The CDR3 length is 13 residues. Trimming cost V 6 bases and J 6 bases, with 17 bases left between them. Random hexamers primed reverse transcription of about 0.45 to 1 ug RNA. TCRdb itself ran the immunoSEQ multiplex PCR reads through MiXCR, one entry per CDR3 protein. The sample has roughly 180,000 distinct CDR3 sequences; over 85% are singletons. The J gene is TRBJ1-1, the V gene TRBV29-1, with D possibly matching TRBD1 (6 bases). What was sequenced was CD4+ T cells from PBMCs. This sequence originates from a human donor in good health. CDR3: CSVLQGLNAEAFF. CDR3 bases: TGCAGCGTCCTACAGGGCCTTAATGCTGAAGCTTTCTTT.